Following are 26 T cell receptor beta chains from one sample sequenced in a study of technical replicates of blood from a few donors. Clones were read by immunoSEQ multiplex PCR, and TCRdb kept only the in-frame ones, dropping some. The sample shows fewer than 85,000 clones, around 94% of them seen only once. Input material: T cells isolated from PBMCs. These receptors came from a human donor in good health.

The chain is built from TRBV19 and TRBJ1-2, with a weak D call TRBD1 (5 bases). CDR1 is LNHDA, CDR2 SQIVND, per germline (reference sequence). The length of the CDR3 is 14 residues. V was pared by 4 bases and J by 3 bases, with 12 bases between. This chain's CDR3 is CASSRGGVYYGYTF. CDR3 DNA sequence: TGTGCCAGTAGTAGGGGCGGTGTGTACTATGGCTACACCTTC.

This chain joins TRBV11-2 and TRBJ2-2; TRBD2 might be the D (5 bases). The CDR3 sequence is 14 residues long. Germline V gives CDR1 SGHAT, CDR2 FQNNGV. Between the trimmed V and J ends, which lost 2 bases and 3 bases, there was a span of 7 bases. CDR3 DNA: TGTGCCAGCAGCTTACTAGCCCACACCGGGGAGCTGTTTTTT. Protein product: CASSLLAHTGELFF.

V gene TRBV28 combines with J gene TRBJ1-1; unclear D gene. The CDR3 totals 16 residues. Trimming shortened V by 2 bases and J by 1 base, and 14 bases separated the two germline ends. The germline CDR1 and CDR2 sequences are MDHEN and SYDVKM. CDR3 amino acids: CASSLGGWHPNTEAFF. In DNA, the CDR3 is TGTGCCAGCAGTTTAGGCGGGTGGCACCCGAACACTGAAGCTTTCTTT.

V is TRBV25-1 and J is TRBJ2-1; D is possibly TRBD2 (5 bases). Germline-derived CDR1 and CDR2 are MGHDK and SYGVNS. V was pared by 3 bases and J by 3 bases, with 12 bases between. CDR3 length equals 15 residues. The CDR3 nucleotides are TGTGCCAGCAGTGATTTCCAGCGGAACTACAATGAGCAGTTCTTC. Its protein is CASSDFQRNYNEQFF.

This clone was detected only once. The DNA for the CDR3 is TGTGCCAGCAGGGGCTTTGGGCAGGGGGACTATGGCTACACCTTC. The encoded protein is CASRGFGQGDYGYTF. This sequence joins TRBV2 and TRBJ1-2; 7 bases agree with TRBD1. Unmatched junction bases numbered 10, after V lost 6 bases and J lost 3 bases. The CDR3 totals 15 residues. From germline, CDR1 is SNHLY and CDR2 FYNNEI.

The V gene is TRBV2, the J gene TRBJ2-5, with 7 bases lining up with TRBD1. This CDR3 spans 16 amino acids. V shed 3 bases and J 2 bases; nucleotides not matched to a gene: 9. CDR1 is SNHLY and CDR2 is FYNNEI in the germline V gene. CDR3 sequence (DNA): TGTGCCAGCAGTGACACAGGGGCCCAGGGGCAAGAGACCCAGTACTTC. Translation: CASSDTGAQGQETQYF.

The V and J genes are TRBV5-5 and TRBJ2-3, with D possibly TRBD2 on 5 matching bases. This CDR3 comprises 15 residues. Germline CDR1 reads SGHKS; CDR2 reads YYEKEE (reference sequence). The V and J ends lost 4 bases and 6 bases respectively, with 18 bases between them. DNA of the CDR3: TGTGCCAGCAGCGACTATAGAGGAAACGGGGATACGCAGTATTTT. Amino acid sequence: CASSDYRGNGDTQYF.

This chain links TRBV7-3 with TRBJ2-1; TRBD2 matches 9 bases. Looked up from germline, CDR1 is SGHTA and CDR2 is FQGTGA. V was clipped by 0 bases and J by 4 bases; unmatched bases: 7. The CDR3 sequence is 17 residues long. The CDR3 here is CASSLTSAGGRYNEQFF. The CDR3 nucleotides read TGTGCCAGCAGCTTAACCTCTGCGGGGGGGCGGTACAATGAGCAGTTCTTC. Together with reference TRBV7-3 and TRBJ2-1, the CDR3 gives the full variable domain: GAGVSQTPSNKVTEKGKYVELRCDPISGHTALYWYRQSLGQGPEFLIYFQGTGAADDSGLPNDRFFAVRPEGSVSTLKIQRTERGDSAVYLCASSLTSAGGRYNEQFFGPGTRLTVL.

The V gene is TRBV5-1, the J gene TRBJ2-2; D unresolved. There are 12 residues in the CDR3. Trimming removed 3 bases from V and 7 bases from J, with 7 bases in between. Germline V gene lookup returns CDR1 SGHRS and CDR2 YFSETQ. In nucleotides, the CDR3 is TGCGCCAGCAGCTCAGAGGTCGGGGAGCTGTTTTTT. It is translated as CASSSEVGELFF.

This chain connects TRBV6-1 to TRBJ1-5; TRBD1 matches at 9 bases. This CDR3 is built from 16 residues. Germline V CDR1 and CDR2: MNHNS, SASEGT. The V and J ends lost 3 bases and 4 bases, in that order; junction bases with no gene match: 7. Here the CDR3 DNA reads TGTGCCAGCAGTGAGGGACAGGGACCCGGGAATCAGCCCCAGCATTTT. Its protein product is CASSEGQGPGNQPQHF.

The chain has TRBV29-1 and TRBJ2-7; D is unresolved. CDR1 and CDR2 (germline): SQVTM, ANQGSEA. V lost 0 bases, J lost 3 bases, and 15 bases lay in between. The CDR3 length is 15 residues. The CDR3 here is CSVEDRSSAGYEQYF. CDR3 sequence (DNA): TGCAGCGTTGAAGATCGATCGTCGGCAGGCTACGAGCAGTACTTC.

The chain carries TRBV27 and TRBJ2-3, with D perhaps TRBD1 (6 bases). This CDR3 spans 18 amino acids. V lost 5 bases and J 0 bases, leaving 21 bases between the germline ends. Germline V CDR1 and CDR2: MNHEY, SMNVEV (reference sequence). The CDR3 loop is CASSQLTGKRVSTDTQYF. The CDR3 DNA sequence: TGTGCCAGCAGTCAACTGACAGGAAAGAGGGTTAGCACAGATACGCAGTATTTT.

The J gene is TRBJ2-1, the V gene TRBV7-2, with 14 nucleotides matching TRBD2. CDR1 is SGHTA and CDR2 is FQGNSA in the germline V gene. With V trimmed by 1 base and J by 8 bases, 4 bases remained unmatched. CDR3 size: 16 residues. The CDR3 reads CASSLVGTSGGHEQFF. The CDR3 DNA sequence: TGTGCCAGCAGCTTAGTGGGGACTAGCGGGGGCCATGAGCAGTTCTTC.

The chain uses TRBV7-6 and TRBJ1-2; TRBD1 matches 11 bases. Germline lookup yields CDR1 SGHVS and CDR2 FNYEAQ. This CDR3 has 16 residues. V shed 5 bases and J 7 bases; nucleotides not matched to a gene: 12. The CDR3 DNA sequence: TGTGCCAGCAGCCTAGAACCCGGGACAGGGGGTGGTGGCTACACCTTC. Protein product: CASSLEPGTGGGGYTF.

This chain connects TRBV19 to TRBJ1-4; D is perhaps TRBD1 (5 bases). CDR3 length equals 15 residues. Trimming cost V 3 bases and J 5 bases, with 13 bases left between them. In germline, CDR1 is LNHDA, CDR2 SQIVND (reference sequence). CDR3 loop: CASSMRRGVNEKLFF. As DNA, the CDR3 is TGTGCCAGTAGTATGAGGAGGGGCGTAAATGAAAAACTGTTTTTT.

The gene calls are TRBV19 and TRBJ2-7, with D possibly being TRBD2 (6 bases). The CDR3 is 14 residues long. The V end lost 3 bases, the J end lost 4 bases, and 13 bases lay between the germline ends. From germline, CDR1 is LNHDA and CDR2 SQIVND (reference sequence). CDR3 residues: CASSMIAGKYEQYF. For the CDR3, the DNA is TGTGCCAGTAGTATGATCGCGGGGAAATACGAGCAGTACTTC.

The V and J genes are TRBV28 and TRBJ1-2; D not resolved. Germline V gene sequence: CDR1 MDHEN, CDR2 SYDVKM. The CDR3 is 12 amino acids. V was cut by 6 bases and J by 1 base, with 6 bases left in between. CDR3 sequence: CASSVSNYGYTF. CDR3 coding DNA: TGTGCCAGCAGCGTGAGTAACTATGGCTACACCTTC.

CDR3: CASSRPPTGVNTGELFF. CDR3 nucleotide sequence: TGTGCCAGTAGTCGACCCCCTACCGGGGTGAACACCGGGGAGCTGTTTTTT. The chain links TRBV19 to TRBJ2-2, with a possible D match to TRBD2 (5 bases). Per the germline V gene, CDR1 is LNHDA and CDR2 is SQIVND (reference sequence). V lost 5 bases and J lost 1, with 17 bases in between. The CDR3 spans 17 residues. Complete variable domain (other parts from reference TRBV19 and TRBJ2-2): DGGITQSPKYLFRKEGQNVTLSCEQNLNHDAMYWYRQDPGQGLRLIYYSQIVNDFQKGDIAEGYSVSREKKESFPLTVTSAQKNPTAFYLCASSRPPTGVNTGELFFGEGSRLTVL.

The chain has TRBV18 and TRBJ1-1; D may be TRBD1 (5 bases). The CDR3 runs 15 residues. The V gene lost 3 bases and the J gene lost 0 bases, with 11 bases spanning the gap. The germline gives CDR1 KGHSH, CDR2 LQKENI. The CDR3 protein is CASSPEGRMNTEAFF. CDR3 coding DNA: TGTGCCAGCTCACCGGAGGGACGGATGAACACTGAAGCTTTCTTT.

This chain joins TRBV5-4 and TRBJ2-7; maybe TRBD1 (5 bases). The CDR3 is 15 residues long. Trimming stripped 0 bases from V and 3 bases from J, with 13 bases between. CDR1 is SGHNT and CDR2 is YYREEE in the germline V gene (reference sequence). This CDR3 reads CASSLEPGPHYEQYF. In DNA, the CDR3 is TGTGCCAGCAGCTTGGAGCCAGGGCCCCACTACGAGCAGTACTTC.

The rearrangement uses TRBV5-4 and TRBJ1-3; D gene unclear. V lost 0 bases to trimming and J lost 6 bases, with 10 bases between them. The CDR3 sequence is 14 residues long. Germline values: CDR1 SGHNT, CDR2 YYREEE (reference sequence). The CDR3 region is CASSLDDAINTIYF. The CDR3 DNA follows: TGTGCCAGCAGCTTGGATGATGCGATAAACACCATATATTTT.

This chain connects TRBV5-5 to TRBJ2-7; 13 bases agree with TRBD2. J gave up 3 bases and V 4 bases, and 7 bases lay outside the gene matches. CDR1 and CDR2 (germline): SGHKS, YYEKEE (reference sequence). There are 16 residues in the CDR3. CDR3 in DNA: TGTGCCAGCAGCCCGGAGGGACTAGCGGGGATCTACGAGCAGTACTTC. Protein: CASSPEGLAGIYEQYF.

The J gene is TRBJ2-7, the V gene TRBV5-4; weak D call: TRBD2 (6 bases). Trimming took off 6 bases at V and 2 bases at J, with 15 bases between the two ends. The germline gives CDR1 SGHNT, CDR2 YYREEE (reference sequence). CDR3 size: 14 residues. Here the CDR3 DNA reads TGTGCCAGCAACCAGGGAGGTTCCCCCTACGAGCAGTACTTC. Protein sequence: CASNQGGSPYEQYF.

V gene TRBV28 combines with J gene TRBJ2-2; 11 bases agree with TRBD1. The CDR3 extends over 17 amino acids. Trimming removed 3 bases from V and 5 bases from J; junction bases left unmatched: 8. Per germline, CDR1 MDHEN and CDR2 SYDVKM. The CDR3 reads CASSFRTGGPWTGELFF. The CDR3 region has the DNA TGTGCCAGCAGTTTTAGGACAGGGGGCCCATGGACCGGGGAGCTGTTTTTT.

V usage is TRBV5-1 and J usage is TRBJ2-5; no clear D gene. Germline CDR1 reads SGHRS; CDR2 reads YFSETQ. This CDR3 region has 11 residues. V lost 5 bases, J lost 4 bases, and 6 bases lay in between. Written as DNA, the CDR3 is TGCGCCAGCAGAGTGGCAGAGACCCAGTACTTC. It encodes CASRVAETQYF.

This clone was seen a single time. V is TRBV11-2 and J is TRBJ2-2, with TRBD1 matching over 7 bases. Trimming at V came to 1 base and at J to 1 base, leaving 0 bases not matched to a gene. Germline CDR1 and CDR2: SGHAT and FQNNGV. CDR3 length: 15 residues. The CDR3 DNA reads as TGTGCCAGCAGCTTAGGGACAGGGAACACCGGGGAGCTGTTTTTT. This gives the protein CASSLGTGNTGELFF.